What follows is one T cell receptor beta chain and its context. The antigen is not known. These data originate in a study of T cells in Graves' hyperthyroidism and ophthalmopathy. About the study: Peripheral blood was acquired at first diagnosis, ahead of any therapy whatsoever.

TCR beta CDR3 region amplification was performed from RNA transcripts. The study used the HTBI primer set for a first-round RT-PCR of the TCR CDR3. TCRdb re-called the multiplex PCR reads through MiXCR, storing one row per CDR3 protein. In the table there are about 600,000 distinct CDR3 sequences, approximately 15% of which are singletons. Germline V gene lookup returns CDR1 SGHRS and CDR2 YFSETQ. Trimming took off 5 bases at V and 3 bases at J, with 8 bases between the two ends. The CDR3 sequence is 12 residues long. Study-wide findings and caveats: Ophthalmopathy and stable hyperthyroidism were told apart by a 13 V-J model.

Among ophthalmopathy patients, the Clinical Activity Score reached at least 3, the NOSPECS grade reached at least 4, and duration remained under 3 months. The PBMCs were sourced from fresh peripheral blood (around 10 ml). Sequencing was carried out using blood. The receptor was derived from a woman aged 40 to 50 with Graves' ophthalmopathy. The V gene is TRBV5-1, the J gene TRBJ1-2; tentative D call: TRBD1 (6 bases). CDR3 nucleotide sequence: TGCGCCAGCAGGAGGGGGGACTATGGCTACACCTTC. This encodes CASRRGDYGYTF.